A single T cell receptor (beta chain) is shown here with its context. This sample was taken from a study of cytomegalovirus exposure and HLA in healthy donors. Sequencing was performed with immunoSEQ multiplex PCR; in TCRdb, only in-frame clones are kept and a portion is missing. The data show about 160,000 clones, around 96% seen once. Sequencing used PBMCs. The TCR originated in a woman in her late teens or twenties in good health and CMV-seronegative.

In DNA, the CDR3 is TGTGCCAGTAGTGTTAGCGGGGGGGCCGTTGAGACCCAGTACTTC. The encoded protein is CASSVSGGAVETQYF. The chain is built from TRBV19 and TRBJ2-5; 11 bases agree with TRBD2. The CDR3 covers 15 residues. CDR1 LNHDA and CDR2 SQIVND come from the germline V gene (reference sequence). J gave up 5 bases and V 5 bases, and 7 bases lay outside the gene matches. The variable domain in full, with the rest retrieved from reference TRBV19 and TRBJ2-5, is DGGITQSPKYLFRKEGQNVTLSCEQNLNHDAMYWYRQDPGQGLRLIYYSQIVNDFQKGDIAEGYSVSREKKESFPLTVTSAQKNPTAFYLCASSVSGGAVETQYFGPGTRLLVL.